This TCR beta chain is from a study of shared clonotypes between healthy human individuals. Findings of the study overall: There were few donors, and this limited the genetic and exposure-history diversity represented.

About this clone: The antigen is not known.

Some clones are missing from TCRdb's copy, which holds only in-frame ones; the method was immunoSEQ multiplex PCR. The data hold a few million clones, with approximately 90% observed a single time. The V end was cut by 3 bases, the J end by 9 bases, with 12 bases between. CDR3 length equals 14 residues. Germline loops: CDR1 KGHSH, CDR2 LQKENI. The rearrangement links TRBV18 to TRBJ1-6; no definite D call. The sequence derives from a man aged 18-30 years in good health. The sequenced sample was naive CD4+ T cells sorted from blood. Subset denoted: CD45RA+ positively selected. CDR3 DNA: TGTGCCAGCTCACCCCAGCACGAAGTTTCACCCCTCCACTTT. Protein sequence: CASSPQHEVSPLHF.